The clone carrying this T cell receptor (beta chain) came up a few times. The antigen remains unidentified. Reverse transcription of all isolated RNA meant that expressed TCRB transcripts were sequenced. Sequenced by immunoSEQ multiplex PCR; TCRdb stores in-frame clones only, minus some. The repertoire holds 860,000 or so clones, with under 20% as singletons. The source of the sample is a study of beta chain features in type 1 diabetes. Study-level results: Type 1 diabetes patients had TCRB CDR3s that were shorter (moderately but significantly so) in all four CD4+ subsets.

The CDR3 totals 16 residues. Germline V lookup: CDR1 SEHNR, CDR2 FQNEAQ (reference sequence). V lost 3 bases and J lost 0, with 14 bases in between. This chain uses TRBV7-9 with TRBJ2-5, with D possibly matching TRBD2 (5 bases). Sample: naive CD4+ T cells from blood. The sequence was collected from a woman aged 18 to 35 in good health. CDR3 in DNA: TGTGCCAGCAGCTTGGGGAGAAGCAGGTACCAAGAGACCCAGTACTTC. The encoded protein is CASSLGRSRYQETQYF. The variable domain in full, with the rest retrieved from reference TRBV7-9 and TRBJ2-5, is DTGVSQNPRHKITKRGQNVTFRCDPISEHNRLYWYRQTLGQGPEFLTYFQNEAQLEKSRLLSDRFSAERPKGSFSTLEIQRTEQGDSAMYLCASSLGRSRYQETQYFGPGTRLLVL.